The present entry profiles one TCR beta chain with its context. What it binds is unknown. This entry is derived from a study of cytomegalovirus exposure and HLA in healthy donors. Study in general: Unique TCR beta sequences numbering fewer than 130 million came from approximately 180 million T cells in an earlier analysis.

Recording of this donor's CMV serostatus was not done. General study results and limits: The study reported that TCR beta sequences accurately predicted HLA-A and HLA-B alleles in most subjects. Roughly even sequencing depth across donors was the assumption behind the presence/absence analyses.

This CDR3 region has 14 residues. V lost 6 bases, J lost 0 bases, and 11 bases lay in between. Per the germline V gene, CDR1 is SNHLY and CDR2 is FYNNEI. The PCR was carried out with 60 Vbeta primers and 13 Jbeta primers. Data came from immunoSEQ multiplex PCR; TCRdb stores just in-frame clones and leaves some out. The table includes around 98,000 clones, around 80% detected once. V is TRBV2 and J is TRBJ1-1; D gene unclear. The material sequenced was PBMCs. This clonotype was sampled from a human donor in good health. This CDR3 is CASRISILNTEAFF. The CDR3, as DNA: TGTGCCAGCAGGATTAGTATTTTGAACACTGAAGCTTTCTTT.